The 9 T cell receptor beta chains below come from one sample, sequenced in a study of blood T cell repertoires in COVID-19. Profiling relied on immunoSEQ multiplex PCR, and the TCRdb table lists in-frame clones only, not all of them. The sample shows some 83,000 clones, around 72% of them seen only once. Sequencing was performed on peripheral blood. The receptors were sampled from a woman older than 75 with acute or convalescent COVID-19.

The V and J genes are TRBV24-1 and TRBJ2-3, with TRBD1 as a possible D gene (5 bases). The germline V gene encodes CDR1 KGHDR and CDR2 SFDVKD. Trimming shortened V by 4 bases and J by 1 base, and 5 bases separated the two germline ends. The CDR3 loop spans 13 amino acids. DNA of the CDR3: TGTGCCACCAGTGAAGGGGGCACAGATACGCAGTATTTT. This codes for CATSEGGTDTQYF.

This clone was counted between two and nine times. The chain couples TRBV19 to TRBJ2-1, with 9 bases lining up with TRBD2. Germline CDR1 reads LNHDA; CDR2 reads SQIVND (reference sequence). V shed 0 bases, J shed 3 bases, and the junction held 3 bases outside the gene matches. This CDR3 has 16 residues. DNA for the CDR3: TGTGCCAGTAGTATAGAGGGTAGCGGGGGCTACAATGAGCAGTTCTTC. Its protein product is CASSIEGSGGYNEQFF.

The chain recombines TRBV12-3 or TRBV12-4 with TRBJ1-4; unclear D gene. The V gene lost 5 bases and the J gene lost 8 bases, with 9 bases spanning the gap. The CDR3 has 12 residues. CDR3 sequence reads: CASSPFGEKLFF. CDR3 in DNA: TGTGCCAGCAGTCCCTTCGGGGAAAAACTGTTTTTT.

The V and J genes are TRBV28 and TRBJ1-1, with a weak D call TRBD1 (5 bases). CDR1 MDHEN and CDR2 SYDVKM come from the germline V gene. The CDR3 is 21 amino acids. Trimming took 3 bases from V and 5 from J, leaving 34 bases between them. The CDR3 reads CASSLLRRRPGLINEETEAFF. The CDR3 DNA reads TGTGCCAGCAGTTTGCTACGGCGGAGACCGGGACTTATAAATGAGGAAACTGAAGCTTTCTTT.

This chain uses TRBV20-1 with TRBJ2-7, with D maybe TRBD2 (5 bases). CDR1 and CDR2 (germline): DFQATT, SNEGSKA (reference sequence). Trimming removed 5 bases at V and 6 bases at J, with 11 bases between. The CDR3 totals 11 residues. The CDR3 here is CSAGGLGEQYF. The CDR3 coding sequence is TGCAGTGCTGGCGGACTCGGCGAGCAGTACTTC.

This rearrangement joins TRBV19 to TRBJ1-3, with D tentatively TRBD1 (5 bases). This CDR3 is built from 16 residues. Between the trimmed V and J ends, which lost 4 bases and 1 base, there was a span of 14 bases. Looked up from germline, CDR1 is LNHDA and CDR2 is SQIVND (reference sequence). CDR3 sequence reads: CASSKWEGRSGNTIYF. The CDR3 coding sequence is TGTGCCAGTAGTAAATGGGAGGGGCGATCTGGAAACACCATATATTTT.

The rearrangement joins TRBV2 to TRBJ1-2; TRBD1 agrees at 7 bases. Germline V gene data show CDR1 as SNHLY and CDR2 as FYNNEI. J was trimmed by 5 bases and V by 6 bases; bases with no gene match: 6. The length of the CDR3 is 13 residues. CDR3 loop: CASRTGTVYGYTF. CDR3 coding DNA: TGTGCCAGCAGAACGGGGACAGTTTATGGCTACACCTTC. The full variable domain, its missing parts supplied by reference TRBV2 and TRBJ1-2, is EPEVTQTPSHQVTQMGQEVILRCVPISNHLYFYWYRQILGQKVEFLVSFYNNEISEKSEIFDDQFSVERPDGSNFTLKIRSTKLEDSAMYFCASRTGTVYGYTFGSGTRLTVV.

This clone occurred a few times. The chain joins TRBV19 to TRBJ1-4, with TRBD1 matching 8 bases. The CDR3 runs 15 residues. Germline V CDR1 and CDR2: LNHDA, SQIVND (reference sequence). The ends lost 6 bases at V and 8 bases at J; junction bases unmatched: 11. The CDR3 loop is CASSQTTNRGEKLFF. The CDR3 coding sequence is TGTGCCAGTAGCCAGACCACCAACAGGGGGGAAAAACTGTTTTTT.

The rearrangement joins TRBV30 to TRBJ1-2, with TRBD1 matching over 7 bases. V lost 1 base, J lost 8 bases, and 7 bases stayed unmatched. Germline V gene sequence: CDR1 GTSNPN, CDR2 SVGIG (reference sequence). The CDR3 spans 13 residues. The DNA for the CDR3 is TGTGCCTGGAGTGGACAGGGTTTGGGCGGCTACACCTTC. Protein sequence: CAWSGQGLGGYTF.